The clone carrying this TCR beta chain was seen more than once but under ten times. These data originate in a study of T-cell reconstitution after alpha-beta-depleted transplantation in children. This sample's TCRbeta library carried unique molecular identifier barcodes. MiXCR, run by TCRdb on the PCR reads, gives a single entry per CDR3 protein. The table has some 340,000 distinct CDR3 sequences, about 9.3% seen once. CDR3 length: 16 amino acids. V trimming: 5 bases; J trimming: 3 bases; junction bases outside the gene matches: 10. CDR1 LGHDT and CDR2 YNNKEL come from the germline V gene (reference sequence).

The genes are TRBV3-1 and TRBJ2-1; TRBD1 matches at 7 bases. The clonotype originates from a human donor who donated a stem cell graft to a child with acute lymphoblastic leukemia. The sequencing here drew on PBMCs from the stem cell graft donor, taken from the stem cell graft. The CDR3: CASSIRAGGDYNEQFF. The CDR3 DNA reads as TGTGCCAGCAGCATAAGGGCAGGGGGTGACTACAATGAGCAGTTCTTC.